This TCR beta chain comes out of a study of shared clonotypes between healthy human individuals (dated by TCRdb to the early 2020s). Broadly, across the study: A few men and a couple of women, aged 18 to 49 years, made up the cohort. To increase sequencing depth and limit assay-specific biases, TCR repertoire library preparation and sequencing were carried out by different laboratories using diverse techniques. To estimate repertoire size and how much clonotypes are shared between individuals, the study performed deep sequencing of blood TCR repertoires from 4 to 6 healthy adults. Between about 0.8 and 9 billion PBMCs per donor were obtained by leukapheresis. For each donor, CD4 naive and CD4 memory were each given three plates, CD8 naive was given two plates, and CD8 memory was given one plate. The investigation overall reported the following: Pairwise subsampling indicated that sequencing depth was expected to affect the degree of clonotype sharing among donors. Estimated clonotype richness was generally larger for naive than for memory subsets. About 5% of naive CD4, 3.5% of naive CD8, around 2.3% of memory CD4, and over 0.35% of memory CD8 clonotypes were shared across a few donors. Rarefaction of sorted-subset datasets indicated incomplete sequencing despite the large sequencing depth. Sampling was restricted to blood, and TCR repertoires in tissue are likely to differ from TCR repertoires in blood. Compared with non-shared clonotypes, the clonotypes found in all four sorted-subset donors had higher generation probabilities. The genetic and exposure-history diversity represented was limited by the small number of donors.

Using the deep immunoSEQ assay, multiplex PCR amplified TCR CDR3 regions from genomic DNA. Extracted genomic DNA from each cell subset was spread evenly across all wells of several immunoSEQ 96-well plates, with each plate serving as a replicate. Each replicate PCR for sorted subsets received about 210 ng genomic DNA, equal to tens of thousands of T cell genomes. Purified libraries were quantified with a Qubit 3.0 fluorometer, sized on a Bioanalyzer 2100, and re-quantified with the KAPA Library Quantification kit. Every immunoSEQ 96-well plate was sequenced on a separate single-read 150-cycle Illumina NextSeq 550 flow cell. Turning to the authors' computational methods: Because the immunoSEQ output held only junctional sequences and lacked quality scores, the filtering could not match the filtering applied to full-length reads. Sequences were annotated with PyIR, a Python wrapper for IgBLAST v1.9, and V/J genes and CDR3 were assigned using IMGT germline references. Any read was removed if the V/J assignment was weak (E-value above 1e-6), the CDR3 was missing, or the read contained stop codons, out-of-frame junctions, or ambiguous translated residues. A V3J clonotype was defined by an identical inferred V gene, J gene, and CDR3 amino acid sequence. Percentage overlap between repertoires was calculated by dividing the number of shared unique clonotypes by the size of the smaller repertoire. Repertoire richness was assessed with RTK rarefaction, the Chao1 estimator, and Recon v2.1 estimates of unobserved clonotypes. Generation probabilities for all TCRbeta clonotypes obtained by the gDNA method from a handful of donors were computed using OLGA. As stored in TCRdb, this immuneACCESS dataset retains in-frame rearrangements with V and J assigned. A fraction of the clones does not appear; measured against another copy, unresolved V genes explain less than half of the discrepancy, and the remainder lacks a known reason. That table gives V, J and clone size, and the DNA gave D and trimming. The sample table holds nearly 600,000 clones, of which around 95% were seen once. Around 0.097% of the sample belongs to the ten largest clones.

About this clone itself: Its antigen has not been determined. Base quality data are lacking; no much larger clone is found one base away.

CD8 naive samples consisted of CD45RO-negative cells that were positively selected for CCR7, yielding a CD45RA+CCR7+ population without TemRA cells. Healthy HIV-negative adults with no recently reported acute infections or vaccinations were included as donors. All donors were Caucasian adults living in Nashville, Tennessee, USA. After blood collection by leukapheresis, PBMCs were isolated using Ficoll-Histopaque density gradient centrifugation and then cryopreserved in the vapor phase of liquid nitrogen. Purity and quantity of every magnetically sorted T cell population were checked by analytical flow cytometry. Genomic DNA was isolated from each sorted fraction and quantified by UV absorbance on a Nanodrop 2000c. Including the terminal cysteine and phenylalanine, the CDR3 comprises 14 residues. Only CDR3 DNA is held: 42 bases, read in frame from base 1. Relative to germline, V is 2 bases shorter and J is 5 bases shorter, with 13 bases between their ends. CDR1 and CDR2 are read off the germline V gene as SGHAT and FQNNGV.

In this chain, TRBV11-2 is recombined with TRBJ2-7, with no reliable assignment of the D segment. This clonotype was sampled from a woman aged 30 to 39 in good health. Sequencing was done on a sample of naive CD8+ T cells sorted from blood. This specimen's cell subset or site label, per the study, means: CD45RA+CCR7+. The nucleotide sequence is TGTGCCAGCAGCTTAAGCGACACGGCCGACGAGCAGTACTTC. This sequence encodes CASSLSDTADEQYF.